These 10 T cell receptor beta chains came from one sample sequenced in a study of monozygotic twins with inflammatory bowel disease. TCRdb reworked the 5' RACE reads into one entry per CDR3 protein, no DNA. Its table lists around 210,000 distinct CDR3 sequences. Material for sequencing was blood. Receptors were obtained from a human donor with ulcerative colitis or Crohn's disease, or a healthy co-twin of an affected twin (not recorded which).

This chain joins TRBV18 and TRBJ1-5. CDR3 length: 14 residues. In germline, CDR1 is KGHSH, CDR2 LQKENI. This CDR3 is CASSLYRENQPQHF.

The CDR3 protein is CASRPLLRGQLYEQYF. The chain employs TRBV7-9 and TRBJ2-7. This CDR3 comprises 16 residues. Germline lookup yields CDR1 SEHNR and CDR2 FQNEAQ (reference sequence).

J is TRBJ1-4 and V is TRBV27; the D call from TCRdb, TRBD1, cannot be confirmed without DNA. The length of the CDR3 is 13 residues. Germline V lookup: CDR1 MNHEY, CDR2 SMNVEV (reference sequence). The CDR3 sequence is CASSSPGVEGQFF. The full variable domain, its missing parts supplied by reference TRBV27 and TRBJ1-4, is EAQVTQNPRYLITVTGKKLTVTCSQNMNHEYMSWYRQDPGLGLRQIYYSMNVEVTDKGDVPEGYKVSRKEKRNFPLILESPSPNQTSLYFCASSSPGVEGQFFGSGTQLSVL.

CDR3 amino acids: CASSLGDEVYEQYF. V usage is TRBV4-1 and J usage is TRBJ2-7; there is no DNA to check the TCRdb D call of TRBD1. The germline gives CDR1 MGHRA, CDR2 YSYEKL. The CDR3 has 14 amino acids.

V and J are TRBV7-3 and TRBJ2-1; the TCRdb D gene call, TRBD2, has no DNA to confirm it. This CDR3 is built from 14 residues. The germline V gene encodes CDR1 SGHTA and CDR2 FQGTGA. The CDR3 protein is CASSYGTSNNEQFF. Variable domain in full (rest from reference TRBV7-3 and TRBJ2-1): GAGVSQTPSNKVTEKGKYVELRCDPISGHTALYWYRQSLGQGPEFLIYFQGTGAADDSGLPNDRFFAVRPEGSVSTLKIQRTERGDSAVYLCASSYGTSNNEQFFGPGTRLTVL.

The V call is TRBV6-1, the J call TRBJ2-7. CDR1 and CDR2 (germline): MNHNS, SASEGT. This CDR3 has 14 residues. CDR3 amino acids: CASSELGESYEQYF.

CDR3 sequence: CASSPGQGWREQYF. The V and J genes are TRBV7-9 and TRBJ2-7; TCRdb lists TRBD1, though no DNA is available to test this call. The germline gives CDR1 SEHNR, CDR2 FQNEAQ (reference sequence). This CDR3 has 14 amino acids. Full variable domain (missing parts from reference TRBV7-9 and TRBJ2-7): DTGVSQNPRHKITKRGQNVTFRCDPISEHNRLYWYRQTLGQGPEFLTYFQNEAQLEKSRLLSDRFSAERPKGSFSTLEIQRTEQGDSAMYLCASSPGQGWREQYFGPGTRLTVT.

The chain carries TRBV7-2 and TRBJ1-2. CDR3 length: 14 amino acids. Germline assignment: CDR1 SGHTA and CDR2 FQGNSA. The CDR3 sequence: CASSLTSRTYGYTF.

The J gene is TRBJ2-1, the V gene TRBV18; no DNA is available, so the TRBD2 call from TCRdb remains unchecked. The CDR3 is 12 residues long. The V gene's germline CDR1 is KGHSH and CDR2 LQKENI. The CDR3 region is CASSPGGVEQFF.

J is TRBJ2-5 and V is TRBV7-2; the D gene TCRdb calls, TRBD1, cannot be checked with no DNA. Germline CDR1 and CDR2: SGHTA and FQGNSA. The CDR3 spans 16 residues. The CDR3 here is CASSYSTGAGQETQYF.